The rows below give T cell receptor beta chains drawn from one sample of a study of T cell responses to AZD1222 COVID-19 vaccine. Libraries were prepared by immunoSEQ multiplex PCR; TCRdb keeps only in-frame clonotypes and omits some of them. The sample lists 110,000 or so clones; 85% to 90% were seen once. The material sequenced was peripheral blood, taken 28 days after the second AZD1222 dose. These TCRs come from an adult who received the AZD1222 COVID-19 vaccine. CDR3s include the opening cysteine and the closing phenylalanine or tryptophan. D genes are given only for firm matches. Size is stated for part of the rows, as once, few or many counts, or as a class when the clone is expanded.

TRBJ1-4 | - | TRBV28 | - | CASSRTDFGVRELFF | TGTGCCAGCTCACGTACCGATTTTGGGGTGCGGGAACTGTTTTTT
TRBJ2-5 | - | TRBV6-6 | - | CASSYRATQETQYF | TGTGCCAGCAGTTACAGGGCCACCCAAGAGACCCAGTACTTC
TRBJ2-3 | - | TRBV7-2 | - | CASSNRLGGGTDTQYF | TGTGCCAGCAGCAACCGACTAGGGGGCGGCACAGATACGCAGTATTTT
TRBJ2-3 | - | TRBV28 | - | CASLISHENTQYF | TGTGCCAGCTTAATTTCCCACGAGAATACGCAGTATTTT
TRBJ2-7 | - | TRBV27 | - | CASSLDTRVRDEQYF | TGTGCCAGCAGCTTAGATACCCGGGTCAGGGACGAGCAGTACTTC
TRBJ1-2 | - | TRBV12-5 | few | CASGVQGTPLYGYTF | TGTGCTAGTGGGGTGCAGGGGACCCCCCTCTATGGCTACACCTTC
TRBJ1-2 | - | TRBV29-1 | - | CSVEDRNYGYTF | TGCAGCGTTGAAGACAGAAACTATGGCTACACCTTC
TRBJ2-2 | TRBD1 | TRBV6-5 | - | CASSKDRDTGELFF | TGTGCCAGCAGCAAGGACAGGGACACCGGGGAGCTGTTTTTT
TRBJ2-7 | - | TRBV7-9 | - | CASGAYEQYF | TGTGCCAGCGGAGCCTACGAGCAGTACTTC
TRBJ1-1 | - | TRBV19 | once | CASSNWGGTEAFF | TGTGCCAGTAGTAACTGGGGTGGGACTGAAGCTTTCTTT
TRBJ1-1 | - | TRBV21-1 | - | CASSTRTGKNTEAFF | TGTGCCAGCAGCACCCGGACAGGGAAGAACACTGAAGCTTTCTTT
TRBJ1-1 | - | TRBV12-3/TRBV12-4 | - | CASRPRTEAFF | TGTGCCAGCAGACCGCGCACTGAAGCTTTCTTT
TRBJ2-3 | - | TRBV5-1 | - | CASSWTDTQYF | TGCGCCAGCAGCTGGACAGATACGCAGTATTTT
TRBJ2-3 | - | TRBV7-9 | - | CASSLGRDTQYF | TGTGCCAGCAGCCTTGGGAGGGATACGCAGTATTTT
TRBJ2-5 | TRBD2 | TRBV10-1 | few | CASSRTSQETQYF | TGCGCCAGCAGTCGGACTAGTCAAGAGACCCAGTACTTC
TRBJ2-5 | - | TRBV11-3 | - | CASSPGAGEETQYF | TGTGCCAGCAGCCCAGGCGCAGGGGAAGAGACCCAGTACTTC
TRBJ2-7 | TRBD1 | TRBV28 | - | CASSPGTGWYEQYF | TGTGCCAGCAGTCCCGGGACAGGGTGGTACGAGCAGTACTTC
TRBJ2-7 | TRBD1 | TRBV7-9 | once | CASSLVGTGTWVNEQYF | TGTGCCAGCAGCTTAGTGGGGACAGGGACTTGGGTAAACGAGCAGTACTTC
TRBJ1-5 | - | TRBV6-5 | - | CASSSQYSNQPQHF | TGTGCCAGCAGTTCCCAGTATAGCAATCAGCCCCAGCATTTT
TRBJ2-7 | TRBD1 | TRBV15 | - | CATRGQGSSYEQYF | TGTGCCACCAGGGGACAGGGGAGCTCCTACGAGCAGTACTTC
TRBJ1-1 | - | TRBV19 | - | CASTLGTEAFF | TGTGCCAGTACCTTAGGGACAGAAGCTTTCTTT
TRBJ2-4 | - | TRBV6-2/TRBV6-3 | - | CASSYPLVGIRAKNIQYF | TGTGCCAGCAGTTACCCACTAGTGGGAATACGGGCCAAAAACATTCAGTACTTC
TRBJ2-7 | TRBD1 | TRBV27 | - | CASRIRRGHSYEQYF | TGTGCCAGCAGGATCCGAAGGGGGCACTCCTACGAGCAGTACTTC
TRBJ2-1 | TRBD2 | TRBV28 | - | CASSQTSGRGEQFF | TGTGCCAGCAGCCAGACTAGCGGTCGGGGGGAGCAGTTCTTC
TRBJ1-1 | - | TRBV12-3/TRBV12-4 | - | CASSLKFGTEAFF | TGTGCCAGCAGTTTAAAGTTCGGGACTGAAGCTTTCTTT
TRBJ2-7 | - | TRBV29-1 | few | CSVEGAASSYEQYF | TGCAGCGTTGAAGGGGCAGCCAGCTCCTACGAGCAGTACTTC